Below are 24 T cell receptor beta chains sequenced from a single sample in a study of T cells expressing NK-cell markers (dated by TCRdb to 2020 to 2022). The library relied on 5' RACE. Sequencer: Illumina HiSeq 2000. After the reads were reprocessed by TCRdb, one entry was made per CDR3 protein sequence, with no DNA. The data table for this sample lists some 440,000 distinct CDR3 sequences. 1.4% of the sample lies in the top ten. The sample consisted of blood T cells: a sorted CD56 or NKG2C T cell subset, CD4+ or CD8+ T cells, or bulk PBMC T cells (not recorded which). The receptors come from a woman aged 45-59 years in good health. Donor details come from another sample of the same person, matched by shared clones.

The chain carries TRBV9 and TRBJ2-3; TCRdb indicates TRBD1, and absent DNA this call remains unverified. Germline V gives CDR1 SGDLS, CDR2 YYNGEE. The CDR3 spans 13 residues. The CDR3 region is CASSWGNTDTQYF.

This rearrangement joins TRBV12-3 or TRBV12-4 to TRBJ2-5; the D call of TRBD1 rests on TCRdb alone, since no DNA is present to check it. The CDR3 is made up of 15 amino acids. CDR3 in amino acids: CASSLQGTVQETQYF.

The chain employs TRBV11-2 and TRBJ2-5. Per the germline V gene, CDR1 is SGHAT and CDR2 is FQNNGV. The CDR3 loop spans 17 amino acids. The CDR3 protein is CASSLELAELLQETQYF.

The chain joins TRBV20-1 to TRBJ2-7; the D call of TRBD1 rests on TCRdb alone, since no DNA is present to check it. In germline, CDR1 is DFQATT, CDR2 SNEGSKA (reference sequence). CDR3 length: 14 residues. The CDR3 protein is CSARSGQGTYEQYF.

The chain joins TRBV6-5 to TRBJ2-1. CDR1 is MNHEY and CDR2 is SVGAGI in the germline V gene. The CDR3 loop spans 15 amino acids. This CDR3 is CASSYSGVAYNEQFF.

This sequence joins TRBV24-1 and TRBJ2-4; the D call from TCRdb, TRBD1, cannot be confirmed without DNA. The germline V gene has CDR1 KGHDR and CDR2 SFDVKD. The CDR3 spans 16 residues. The CDR3 sequence: CATSDPRGGTKNIQYF.

This chain links TRBV4-2 with TRBJ2-3; TCRdb's D gene call, TRBD2, goes unchecked for lack of DNA. This CDR3 is built from 17 residues. Germline CDR1 is LGHNA and CDR2 is YNFKEQ. The CDR3 loop is CASSEGWGASSTDTQYF.

This sequence joins TRBV25-1 and TRBJ2-2; TCRdb's assignment of TRBD2 cannot be checked, as there is no DNA. The CDR3 has 15 residues. Germline loops: CDR1 MGHDK, CDR2 SYGVNS. This chain's CDR3 is CASSDSSLRAGELFF.

CDR3 in amino acids: CASSQDSHRQETQYF. This sequence joins TRBV11-2 and TRBJ2-5. The germline CDR1 and CDR2 sequences are SGHAT and FQNNGV. This CDR3 is built from 15 residues.

CDR3: CASTSGSGVFNEQFF. J is TRBJ2-1 and V is TRBV19; the TRBD1 assignment by TCRdb is unverifiable without DNA. The germline V gene encodes CDR1 LNHDA and CDR2 SQIVND (reference sequence). The CDR3 covers 15 residues. Supplemented by reference TRBV19 and TRBJ2-1, the full variable domain reads DGGITQSPKYLFRKEGQNVTLSCEQNLNHDAMYWYRQDPGQGLRLIYYSQIVNDFQKGDIAEGYSVSREKKESFPLTVTSAQKNPTAFYLCASTSGSGVFNEQFFGPGTRLTVL.

The genes are TRBV21-1 and TRBJ2-2; TCRdb's D call, TRBD2, is unchecked because there is no DNA. TRBV21-1 is a pseudogene locus. The CDR3 has 15 residues. CDR3 region: CASSISGTYAGELFF.

V gene TRBV10-3 combines with J gene TRBJ2-7; the TCRdb D gene call, TRBD1, has no DNA to confirm it. This CDR3 is built from 14 residues. Germline V gives CDR1 ENHRY, CDR2 SYGVKD. CDR3 protein: CAISGTEAGYEQYF.

The chain employs TRBV7-6 and TRBJ2-5; the TRBD1 assignment by TCRdb is unverifiable without DNA. Germline CDR1 reads SGHVS; CDR2 reads FNYEAQ. This CDR3 comprises 13 residues. The CDR3: CASRYLGGETQYF. The variable domain in full, completed from reference TRBV7-6 and TRBJ2-5, reads GAGVSQSPRYKVTKRGQDVALRCDPISGHVSLYWYRQALGQGPEFLTYFNYEAQQDKSGLPNDRFSAERPEGSISTLTIQRTEQRDSAMYRCASRYLGGETQYFGPGTRLLVL.

The chain is built from TRBV12-3 or TRBV12-4 and TRBJ2-3; TCRdb's D gene call, TRBD1, goes unchecked for lack of DNA. The CDR3 extends over 17 amino acids. The CDR3: CASSPRGTLGRADTQYF.

The chain couples TRBV9 to TRBJ2-7; TCRdb returns TRBD2, unconfirmable since there is no DNA. Germline CDR1 reads SGDLS; CDR2 reads YYNGEE. The CDR3 consists of 15 residues. This CDR3 reads CASSAGLAGPGEQYF.

The genes are TRBV7-6 and TRBJ1-1. The CDR3 is 16 amino acids. Germline V gene sequence: CDR1 SGHVS, CDR2 FNYEAQ. CDR3 amino acids: CASSLVWEWVNTEAFF.

V is TRBV6-2 or TRBV6-3 and J is TRBJ1-5; TCRdb's D call, TRBD1, is unchecked because there is no DNA. The CDR3 runs to 15 residues. Germline CDR1 is MNHEY and CDR2 is SVGEGT. This CDR3 reads CASSSDDSAGQPQHF.

The rearrangement joins TRBV5-1 to TRBJ1-4. Germline V gene lookup returns CDR1 SGHRS and CDR2 YFSETQ. This CDR3 contains 16 residues. CDR3 residues: CASSYGDPTTNEKLFF.

The chain uses TRBV5-6 and TRBJ1-2. CDR3 length equals 14 residues. Per germline, CDR1 SGHDT and CDR2 YYEEEE. The CDR3 protein is CASSFEGFNAGYTF.

The genes are TRBV6-5 and TRBJ2-4; lacking DNA, the TRBD1 call made by TCRdb goes unchecked. Per the germline V gene, CDR1 is MNHEY and CDR2 is SVGAGI. The CDR3 extends over 13 amino acids. CDR3 in amino acids: CASSNRAWGIQYF.

The gene calls are TRBV11-3 and TRBJ2-1; with no DNA, the TCRdb D assignment of TRBD1 cannot be verified. Germline assignment: CDR1 SGHNT and CDR2 YENEEA. The CDR3 loop spans 18 amino acids. The CDR3 loop reads CASSLVGVGALGATEQFF.

CDR3 sequence: CASSITQGDSSYQPQHF. The chain combines TRBV6-2 or TRBV6-3 with TRBJ1-5; the D call of TRBD1 rests on TCRdb alone, since no DNA is present to check it. The CDR3 runs to 17 residues. CDR1 is MNHEY, CDR2 SVGEGT, per germline.

The chain joins TRBV4-1 to TRBJ2-1; the D call from TCRdb, TRBD1, cannot be confirmed without DNA. Germline CDR1 MGHRA, CDR2 YSYEKL. CDR3 size: 14 residues. The CDR3 here is CASSHPRFGHEQFF.

V gene TRBV12-3 or TRBV12-4 combines with J gene TRBJ1-6; the TRBD1 assignment by TCRdb is unverifiable without DNA. There are 15 residues in the CDR3. CDR3: CASSFPGTGLSPLHF.